This T cell receptor beta chain is drawn from a study of glioma-infiltrating T cells after dendritic cell vaccination. For the study at large: Dendritic cell vaccine was injected intradermally three times, biweekly.

Trimming pared 2 bases from V and 8 bases from J, leaving 6 bases between. Germline values: CDR1 MDHEN, CDR2 SYDVKM. The CDR3 consists of 11 residues. Only in-frame clones appear in the TCRdb table, and some are missing; sequencing was by immunoSEQ multiplex PCR. The sample holds about 64,000 clones, roughly four fifths seen once. The table lists this clone with a count of one. This sequence joins TRBV28 and TRBJ1-2, with D hard to call. The TCR comes from a human donor with glioblastoma. This specimen consisted of blood, obtained before dendritic cell vaccination. This CDR3 is CASSLSGGYTF. For the CDR3, the DNA is TGTGCCAGCAGTTTAAGCGGGGGCTACACCTTC.